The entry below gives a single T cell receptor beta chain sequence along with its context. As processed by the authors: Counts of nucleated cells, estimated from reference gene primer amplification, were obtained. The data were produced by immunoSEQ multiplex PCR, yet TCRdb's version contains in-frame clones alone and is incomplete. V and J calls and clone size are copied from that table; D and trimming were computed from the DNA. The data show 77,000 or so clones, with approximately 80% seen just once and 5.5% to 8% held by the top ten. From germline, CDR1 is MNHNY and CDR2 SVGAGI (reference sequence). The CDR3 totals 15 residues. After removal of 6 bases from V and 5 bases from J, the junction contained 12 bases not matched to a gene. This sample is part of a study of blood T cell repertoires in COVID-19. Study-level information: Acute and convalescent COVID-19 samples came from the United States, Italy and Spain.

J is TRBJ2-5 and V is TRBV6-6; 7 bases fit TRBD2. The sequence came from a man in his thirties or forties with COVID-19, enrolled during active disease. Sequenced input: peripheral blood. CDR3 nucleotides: TGTGCCAGCAGGAGACTAGCAGGGTCAGGGGAGACCCAGTACTTC. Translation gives CASRRLAGSGETQYF.